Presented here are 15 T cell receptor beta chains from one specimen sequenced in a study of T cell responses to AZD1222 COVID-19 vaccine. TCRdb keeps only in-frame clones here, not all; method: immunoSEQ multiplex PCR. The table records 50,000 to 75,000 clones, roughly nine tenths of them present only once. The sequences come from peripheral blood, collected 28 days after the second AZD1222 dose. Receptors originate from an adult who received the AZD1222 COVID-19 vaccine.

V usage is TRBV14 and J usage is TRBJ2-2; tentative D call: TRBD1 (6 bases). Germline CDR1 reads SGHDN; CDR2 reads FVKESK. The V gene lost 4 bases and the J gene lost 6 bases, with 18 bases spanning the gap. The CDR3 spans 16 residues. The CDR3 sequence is CASSPSAGVLAGELFF. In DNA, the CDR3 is TGTGCCAGCAGCCCCTCGGCAGGGGTATTGGCCGGGGAGCTGTTTTTT.

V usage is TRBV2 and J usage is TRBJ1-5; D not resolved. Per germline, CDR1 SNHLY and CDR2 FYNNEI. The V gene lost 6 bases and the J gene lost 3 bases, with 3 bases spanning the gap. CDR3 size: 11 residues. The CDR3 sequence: CASRINQPQHF. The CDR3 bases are TGTGCCAGCAGAATCAATCAGCCCCAGCATTTT. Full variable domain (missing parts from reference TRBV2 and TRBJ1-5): EPEVTQTPSHQVTQMGQEVILRCVPISNHLYFYWYRQILGQKVEFLVSFYNNEISEKSEIFDDQFSVERPDGSNFTLKIRSTKLEDSAMYFCASRINQPQHFGDGTRLSIL.

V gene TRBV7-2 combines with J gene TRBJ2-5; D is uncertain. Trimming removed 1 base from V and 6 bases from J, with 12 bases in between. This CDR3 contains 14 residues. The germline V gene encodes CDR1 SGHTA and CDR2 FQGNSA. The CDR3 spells CASSLVFGGKTQYF. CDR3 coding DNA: TGTGCCAGCAGCTTAGTGTTCGGCGGAAAGACCCAGTACTTC.

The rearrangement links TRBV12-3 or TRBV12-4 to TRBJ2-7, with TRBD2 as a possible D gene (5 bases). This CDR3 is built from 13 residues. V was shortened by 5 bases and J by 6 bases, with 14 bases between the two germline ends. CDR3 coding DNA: TGTGCCAGCAGTATCCGGTCAGCGGCCGAGCAGTACTTC. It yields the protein CASSIRSAAEQYF.

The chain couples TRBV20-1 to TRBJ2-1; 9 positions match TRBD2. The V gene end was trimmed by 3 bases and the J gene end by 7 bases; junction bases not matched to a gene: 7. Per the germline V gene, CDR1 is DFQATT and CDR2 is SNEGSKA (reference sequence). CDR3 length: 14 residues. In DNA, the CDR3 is TGCAGTGCTAGTTTTAGCGGGAGAGGAAATGAGCAGTTCTTC. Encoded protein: CSASFSGRGNEQFF.

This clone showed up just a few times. The CDR3 nucleotides read TGCGCCAGCAGCTCGGGACTAGCGGGAGGGGAGAACAATGAGCAGTTCTTC. It is translated as CASSSGLAGGENNEQFF. J is TRBJ2-1 and V is TRBV5-1; the match to TRBD2 covers 16 bases. Trimming removed 3 bases from V and 5 bases from J; junction bases left unmatched: 5. The CDR3 is 17 residues long. CDR1 and CDR2 (germline): SGHRS, YFSETQ. The full variable domain, rest sourced from reference TRBV5-1 and TRBJ2-1, is KAGVTQTPRYLIKTRGQQVTLSCSPISGHRSVSWYQQTPGQGLQFLFEYFSETQRNKGNFPGRFSGRQFSNSRSEMNVSTLELGDSALYLCASSSGLAGGENNEQFFGPGTRLTVL.

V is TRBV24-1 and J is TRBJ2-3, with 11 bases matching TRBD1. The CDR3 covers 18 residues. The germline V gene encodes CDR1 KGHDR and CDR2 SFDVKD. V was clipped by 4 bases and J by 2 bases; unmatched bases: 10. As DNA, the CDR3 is TGTGCCACCAGTGACCCCCGGACAGGGGGCAAGTTCACAGATACGCAGTATTTT. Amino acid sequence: CATSDPRTGGKFTDTQYF.

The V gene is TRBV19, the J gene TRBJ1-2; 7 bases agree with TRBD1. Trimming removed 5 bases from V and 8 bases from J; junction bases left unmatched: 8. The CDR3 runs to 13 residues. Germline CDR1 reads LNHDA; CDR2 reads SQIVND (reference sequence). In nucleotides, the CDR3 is TGTGCCAGTAGTCTCTCAGGGGGTGGAGGCTACACCTTC. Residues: CASSLSGGGGYTF. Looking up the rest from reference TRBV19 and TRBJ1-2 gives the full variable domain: DGGITQSPKYLFRKEGQNVTLSCEQNLNHDAMYWYRQDPGQGLRLIYYSQIVNDFQKGDIAEGYSVSREKKESFPLTVTSAQKNPTAFYLCASSLSGGGGYTFGSGTRLTVV.

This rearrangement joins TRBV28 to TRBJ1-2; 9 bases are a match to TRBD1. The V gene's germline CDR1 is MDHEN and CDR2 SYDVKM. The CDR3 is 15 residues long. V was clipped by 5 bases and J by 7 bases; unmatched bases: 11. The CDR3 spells CASSPGGQGNGGYTF. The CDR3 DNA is TGTGCCAGCAGTCCCGGCGGACAGGGGAACGGTGGCTACACCTTC.

The CDR3 loop reads CASSQEPGSGSNNEQFF. Written as DNA, the CDR3 is TGCGCCAGCAGCCAAGAGCCGGGAAGCGGGAGCAACAATGAGCAGTTCTTC. This chain connects TRBV4-1 to TRBJ2-1, with 8 positions matching TRBD2. This CDR3 is built from 17 residues. Germline CDR1 reads MGHRA; CDR2 reads YSYEKL. V was clipped by 0 bases and J by 5 bases; unmatched bases: 9.

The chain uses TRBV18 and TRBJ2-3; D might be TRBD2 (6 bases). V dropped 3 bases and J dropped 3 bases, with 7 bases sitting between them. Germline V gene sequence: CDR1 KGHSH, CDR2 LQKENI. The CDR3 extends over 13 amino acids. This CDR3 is CASSPGGTDTQYF. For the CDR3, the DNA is TGTGCCAGCTCACCGGGGGGTACAGATACGCAGTATTTT.

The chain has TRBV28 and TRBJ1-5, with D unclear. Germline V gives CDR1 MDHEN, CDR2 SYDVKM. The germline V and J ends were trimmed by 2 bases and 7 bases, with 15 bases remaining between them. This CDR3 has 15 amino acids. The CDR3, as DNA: TGTGCCAGCAGTTTAGGCGGTAATGGGCGACAGCCCCAGCATTTT. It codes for CASSLGGNGRQPQHF.

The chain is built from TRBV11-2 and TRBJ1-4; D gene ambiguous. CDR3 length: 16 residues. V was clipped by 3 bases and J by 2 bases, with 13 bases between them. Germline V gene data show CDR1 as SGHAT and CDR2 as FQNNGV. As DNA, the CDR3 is TGTGCCAGCAGCTTCCGAGAGGGCTCGACTAATGAAAAACTGTTTTTT. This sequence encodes CASSFREGSTNEKLFF.

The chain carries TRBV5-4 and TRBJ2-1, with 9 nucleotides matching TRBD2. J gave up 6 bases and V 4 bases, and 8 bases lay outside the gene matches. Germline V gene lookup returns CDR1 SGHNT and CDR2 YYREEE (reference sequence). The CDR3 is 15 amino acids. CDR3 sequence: CASSPLAGGPNEQFF. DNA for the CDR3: TGTGCCAGCAGCCCTCTCGCGGGGGGGCCCAATGAGCAGTTCTTC.

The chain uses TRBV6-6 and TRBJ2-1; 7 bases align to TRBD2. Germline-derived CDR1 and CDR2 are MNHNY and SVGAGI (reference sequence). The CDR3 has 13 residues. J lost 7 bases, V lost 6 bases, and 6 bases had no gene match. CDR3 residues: CASRGGGNNEQFF. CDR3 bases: TGTGCCAGCAGAGGCGGGGGAAATAATGAGCAGTTCTTC.